This TCR beta chain is from a study of T cell responses to AZD1222 COVID-19 vaccine. Findings of the study overall: Possibly, clonal diversity was underestimated; donors were largely white British and included more females. Spike-specific TCR breadth and depth both grew after two AZD1222 doses. Researchers took repertoire samples only after the peak T cell response had come. Unmutated regions of variants are reportedly targeted by nearly half of spike-specific TCRs.

V lost 3 bases, J lost 3 bases, and 32 bases lay in between. CDR3 size: 21 residues. Germline V CDR1 and CDR2: LGHNT, FRNRAP. Only in-frame clones appear in the TCRdb table, and some are missing; sequencing was by immunoSEQ multiplex PCR. The sample has about 82,000 clones, about 94% seen once. Concerning this clone: What it binds is not known.

This sequence was found in an adult who received the AZD1222 COVID-19 vaccine. The V gene is TRBV12-5, the J gene TRBJ1-1; D possibly corresponds to TRBD1 (6 bases). The specimen was peripheral blood, collected 28 days after the second AZD1222 dose. The CDR3 is CASGFIPNTQGSDHLYTEAFF. Here the CDR3 DNA reads TGTGCTAGTGGTTTCATCCCCAATACACAGGGTTCCGACCATCTTTACACTGAAGCTTTCTTT.